This T cell receptor (beta chain) was sequenced in a study of T-cell memory formation after mild COVID-19. One entry per CDR3 protein, called by TCRdb with MiXCR from the 5' RACE reads. The sample has a few hundred thousand distinct CDR3 sequences, around 15% seen once. The germline V gene encodes CDR1 SGHNT and CDR2 YYREEE (reference sequence). The length of the CDR3 is 13 residues. The germline V and J ends were trimmed by 0 bases and 5 bases, with 7 bases remaining between them. The clonotype comes from a man between 18 and 35 years old who had mild COVID-19 (a few samples of this study predate the infection). Cell type and time point are not known. This sequence joins TRBV5-4 and TRBJ2-3, with D perhaps matching TRBD1 or TRBD2 (5 bases each). The sequenced sample consisted of PBMCs or a T cell subset sorted from them (not recorded which). The CDR3 sequence is CASSLEGRDTQYF. The CDR3 DNA reads TGTGCCAGCAGCTTGGAGGGACGAGATACGCAGTATTTT.